This T cell receptor (beta chain) was obtained from a study of beta chain features in type 1 diabetes listed by TCRdb under 2018. Regarding the study in general: Patients and healthy donors did not differ in mean age, gender distribution, total cell number or subset yield. Naive and central memory subsets were obtained from all 30 or so donors, but regulatory and stem cell-like memory subsets were isolated from only 8 patients and 8 healthy donors. A total of roughly 98,000,000 sorted cells were examined across all samples, and a strong correlation was observed between cell number per subset and RNA yield. The study compared the TCRB repertoires of sorted circulating CD4+ T cell subsets in recently diagnosed type 1 diabetes patients with those in matched healthy donors.

The germline V gene gives CDR1 as ENHRY and CDR2 as SYGVKD. V has 10 bases trimmed and J has 4 bases trimmed; junction bases matching no gene number 11. The CDR3 covers 15 residues, taking in both the cysteine and the phenylalanine. The retained sequence is limited to the CDR3, 45 bases, with the frame set at the first base. The entire isolated RNA was reverse transcribed using the High Capacity cDNA Reverse Transcription Kit, and thus expressed TCRB transcripts were sequenced. Deep immunoSEQ sequencing was applied to naive, central memory and regulatory T cell samples, giving an average of roughly 3.5 million total reads per sample. Sorted cells were lysed in RLT buffer, and RNA was extracted using DNase-treated RNeasy Micro or Mini kits according to cell number. To prevent cross-contamination, each cell subset was processed individually, whereas patient and healthy donor samples were processed jointly. The immunoSEQ multiplex PCR was used to amplify TCRB sequences from cDNA, yielding 87-bp fragments that span the CDR3 region. Sequencing of the amplicons was done on the Illumina HiSeq platform. The published analysis was carried out like this. PCR bias was computationally corrected using synthetic template baselines, reads within Hamming distance 2 were collapsed, and singletons that could not be merged were discarded. By aligning reads against IMGT, V, D and J genes, CDR3 length, and insertions or deletions at six rearrangement sites were assigned. Within each subset, clonotype counts were normalized to the number of sorted cells before true diversity and Gini coefficients were calculated with the tcR R package. The overlap coefficient, calculated on TCRB nucleotide sequences, was used to measure repertoire sharing. Out-of-frame TCRB sequences from naive cells were analyzed as a proxy for the pre-selection repertoire. Not all clones reach the TCRdb copy of this immuneACCESS table, which keeps in-frame sequences only. Checked studies attribute under half of the gap to unresolved V genes and leave the rest unexplained. The DNA was the basis for D and trimming; V, J and clone size are from that table. The sample table records about 350,000 clones; about 20% of these occur just once. The ten largest clonotypes hold around 0.04% of the sample.

From each donor, a single peripheral blood sample of about 116 mL on average was drawn into heparinised tubes. Naive, central memory, regulatory and stem cell-like memory CD4+ T cells were sorted on a BD FACSAria II using a panel including CD45RO, CCR7, CD25, CD127, CD95 and CD27. Purity was above 95% for every sorted population. PBMCs were isolated right away by Lymphoprep density gradient centrifugation and were stained directly, without culture. So that batch effects would be minimized, each experiment stained and sorted samples in pairs, pairing one healthy donor with one patient. General findings and caveats noted by the study authors: At VDJ recombination sites, type 1 diabetes patients had fewer insertions and more deleted nucleotides, which implies abnormalities in thymic rearrangement. The naive, central memory and regulatory TCRB repertoires appeared to resemble one another more closely among patients than among healthy donors. Because cDNA rather than genomic DNA was sequenced, highly expressing activated cells could have been over-represented, although no difference in activation and CD3 levels was found between groups. PCR may preferentially amplify shorter templates, but because patient and control samples were amplified and corrected together, any resulting skew would affect both groups equally. In all four CD4+ subsets, TCRB CDR3 length was moderately but significantly shorter in type 1 diabetes patients. Only small numbers of individuals were included in the HLA sub-analyses, which left unresolved whether HLA type had any influence on TCRB rearrangement.

For this clone: Its antigen target is currently unknown. Qualities for individual bases were not recorded, and no much larger clone is one base off.

The material sequenced was naive CD4+ T cells from blood. The label giving this sample's cell subset or site can be read as: true naive CD4+ T cells. The rearranged segments are TRBV10-3 and TRBJ2-3; 10 central bases correspond to TRBD2. The receptor's source is a woman aged 18-29 years in good health. The nucleotide sequence is given as TGTGCCACCCATGGGCTAGCGGGAGAGGCAGATACGCAGTATTTT. Its translation is CATHGLAGEADTQYF.